This T cell receptor (beta chain) originates from a study of response to subunit inactivated influenza vaccine. Study-wide results and limits: The authors proposed limited new T cell recruitment per seasonal influenza vaccination.

TCRdb used MiXCR to reprocess the RT-PCR reads, holding one entry per CDR3 protein. Of 860,000 or so distinct CDR3 sequences detected, 21% appear once; the ten largest clones hold 10% to 13%. As regards this clonotype: The antigen remains undetermined.

The CDR3 is 16 residues long. The ends were cut back, 3 bases at V and 0 bases at J, with 12 bases in the middle. Germline CDR1 MDHEN, CDR2 SYDVKM. The sample consisted of PBMCs from blood, taken approximately 5 days after vaccination. The sequence came from a man in his forties or fifties who received an inactivated influenza vaccine. The rearrangement joins TRBV28 to TRBJ2-1; D uncertain. Here the CDR3 DNA reads TGTGCCAGCAGTTTCCCTTCGGCGGACTCCTACAATGAGCAGTTCTTC. It translates to CASSFPSADSYNEQFF.